Detailed here is one T cell receptor (beta chain). Its antigen is still unknown. Six replicates per PBMC sample, mostly from around 460 ng of genomic DNA. TCRdb keeps only in-frame clones here, not all; method: immunoSEQ multiplex PCR. The sample consists of 55,000 to 80,000 clones, around 83% of them appearing once. This CDR3 contains 14 residues. Trimming pared 8 bases from V and 1 base from J, leaving 14 bases between. CDR1 is MNHNS and CDR2 is SASEGT in the germline V gene. This entry is derived from a study of neoadjuvant anti-PD-1 for oral cavity cancer. Across the study: Nivolumab at 3 mg/kg was mostly given biweekly, three to four doses, pre-surgery. Patients without progression received a fourth nivolumab dose around day 43, then surgical resection on days 50-56. General study findings and limits: Higher pretreatment blood Treg/Th17 ratios correlated with higher pretreatment blood and lower post-treatment tumor TCRbeta clonality.

Material: PBMCs, obtained before nivolumab (anti-PD-1) treatment. The chain joins TRBV6-1 to TRBJ2-5; no definite D call. The TCR sequence derives from a person aged 40 to 85 with oral cavity squamous cell carcinoma. The DNA for the CDR3 is TGTGCCAGCGGAATTGTGTTGGGCCAAGAGACCCAGTACTTC. Translated: CASGIVLGQETQYF.